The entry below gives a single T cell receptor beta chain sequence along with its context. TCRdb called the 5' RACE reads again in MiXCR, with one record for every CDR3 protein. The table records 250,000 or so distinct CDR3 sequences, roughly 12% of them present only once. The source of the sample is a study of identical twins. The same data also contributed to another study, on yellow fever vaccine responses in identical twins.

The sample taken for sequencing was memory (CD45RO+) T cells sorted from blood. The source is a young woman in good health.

In DNA form, the CDR3 reads TGTGCCAGCAGCCTCCCGATCGCCAGGGGGCACAATGAGCAGTTCTTC. The encoded protein is CASSLPIARGHNEQFF. The V gene is TRBV7-2, the J gene TRBJ2-1; TRBD1 agrees at 8 bases. In germline, CDR1 is SGHTA, CDR2 FQGNSA. This CDR3 is built from 16 residues. V dropped 5 bases and J dropped 5; count of bases not matched to a gene: 11.